These 12 T cell receptor beta chains originate from one sample sequenced in a study of blood T cell repertoires in COVID-19. Only in-frame clones appear in the TCRdb table, and some are missing; sequencing was by immunoSEQ multiplex PCR. In the table there are some 230,000 clones, 80% to 85% of which are singletons. The specimen was peripheral blood. Receptor source: a woman in her fifties or sixties with acute or convalescent COVID-19.

The chain is built from TRBV5-6 and TRBJ2-3, with a weak D call TRBD2 (6 bases). Germline V gene lookup returns CDR1 SGHDT and CDR2 YYEEEE. The CDR3 has 16 amino acids. Trimming took off 0 bases at V and 0 bases at J, with 11 bases between the two ends. DNA of the CDR3: TGTGCCAGCAGCTTGGCGCGGGGAGCTAGCACAGATACGCAGTATTTT. Its translation is CASSLARGASTDTQYF. Full variable domain (remainder filled in from reference TRBV5-6 and TRBJ2-3): DAGVTQSPTHLIKTRGQQVTLRCSPKSGHDTVSWYQQALGQGPQFIFQYYEEEERQRGNFPDRFSGHQFPNYSSELNVNALLLGDSALYLCASSLARGASTDTQYFGPGTRLTVL.

The chain recombines TRBV6-2 or TRBV6-3 with TRBJ1-6, with 7 nucleotides matching TRBD1. The germline V gene encodes CDR1 MNHEY and CDR2 SVGEGT. This CDR3 region has 16 residues. V trimming: 5 bases; J trimming: 7 bases; junction bases outside the gene matches: 11. CDR3 in DNA: TGTGCCAGCAGTAAAAACAGGGGCGCCGTAAATTCACCCCTCCACTTT. It is translated as CASSKNRGAVNSPLHF.

This clone has just a few counts. This chain uses TRBV5-1 with TRBJ2-5; 7 nucleotides match TRBD1. Unmatched junction bases numbered 4, after V lost 4 bases and J lost 1 base. The CDR3 loop spans 14 amino acids. Germline V lookup: CDR1 SGHRS, CDR2 YFSETQ. The CDR3 bases are TGCGCCAGCAGCCCGGGGACAGCCCAAGAGACCCAGTACTTC. Its protein product is CASSPGTAQETQYF.

The chain carries TRBV5-6 and TRBJ1-5; D gene ambiguous. This CDR3 comprises 12 residues. Trimming removed 4 bases at V and 4 bases at J, with 6 bases between. Per germline, CDR1 SGHDT and CDR2 YYEEEE. The CDR3 DNA reads TGTGCCAGCAGCACTATGAATCAGCCCCAGCATTTT. This encodes CASSTMNQPQHF.

The V call is TRBV5-1, the J call TRBJ2-7, with 9 bases lining up with TRBD1. CDR3 size: 17 residues. J was trimmed by 1 base and V by 2 bases; bases with no gene match: 10. In germline, CDR1 is SGHRS, CDR2 YFSETQ. CDR3 sequence: CASSFDGRQGGSYEQYF. CDR3 nucleotides: TGCGCCAGCAGCTTTGACGGGAGACAGGGGGGGTCCTACGAGCAGTACTTC.

The chain joins TRBV5-6 to TRBJ1-1, with 7 bases identical to TRBD1. CDR3 length: 13 amino acids. CDR1 is SGHDT, CDR2 YYEEEE, per germline. The junction had 11 bases not matched to a gene; V was cut back by 2 bases and J by 13 bases. In DNA form, the CDR3 reads TGTGCCAGCAGCTTCCTCAGGGGGGACAGATTTTTCTTT. It translates to CASSFLRGDRFFF.

The rearrangement links TRBV4-2 to TRBJ2-3; 9 bases line up with TRBD1. The trim removed 4 bases at V and 3 bases at J, leaving 8 bases unmatched. CDR1 LGHNA and CDR2 YNFKEQ come from the germline V gene. This CDR3 region has 16 residues. CDR3 sequence (DNA): TGTGCCAGCAGCCGACGACAGGGGGTTAAGACAGATACGCAGTATTTT. Translating it yields CASSRRQGVKTDTQYF.

V and J are TRBV11-1 and TRBJ2-7; TRBD2 matches 10 bases. With V trimmed by 2 bases and J by 1 base, 2 bases remained unmatched. CDR1 is SGHAT, CDR2 FQDESV, per germline (reference sequence). CDR3 length equals 15 residues. The CDR3 reads CASSLSAGGSYEQYF. CDR3 nucleotide sequence: TGTGCCAGCAGCTTATCAGCGGGGGGGTCCTACGAGCAGTACTTC.

The CDR3 region has the DNA TGCGCCAGCAGCTTGGCACAGGGGTTTGGTGAAAAACTGTTTTTT. Its protein is CASSLAQGFGEKLFF. The rearrangement uses TRBV5-1 and TRBJ1-4; 7 bases fit TRBD1. Germline-derived CDR1 and CDR2 are SGHRS and YFSETQ. The V segment lost 0 bases and the J segment 7 bases; nucleotides outside the gene matches: 6. The CDR3 consists of 15 residues.

The rearrangement joins TRBV10-3 to TRBJ2-7; 9 nucleotides line up with TRBD2. J lost 1 base, V lost 7 bases, and 11 bases had no gene match. Per germline, CDR1 ENHRY and CDR2 SYGVKD. The CDR3 consists of 16 residues. CDR3 loop: CAINPAGRGGSYEQYF. The CDR3 nucleotides read TGTGCCATCAACCCGGCGGGGCGGGGGGGATCCTACGAGCAGTACTTC.

This clone was seen only a few times. The chain uses TRBV19 and TRBJ1-2; unclear D gene. The CDR3 runs 13 residues. The germline gives CDR1 LNHDA, CDR2 SQIVND (reference sequence). Deletions cut 0 bases from V and 8 bases from J, with 10 bases between. The DNA for the CDR3 is TGTGCCAGTAGTATAGATTCTCGGGGAGGCTACACCTTC. Translation: CASSIDSRGGYTF.

This clone was seen only once. This chain joins TRBV19 and TRBJ1-1, with D hard to call. This CDR3 is built from 15 residues. V shed 4 bases and J shed 1 base, with 13 bases lying between them. CDR1 is LNHDA and CDR2 is SQIVND in the germline V gene (reference sequence). The CDR3 protein is CASSKWRETNTEAFF. In DNA, the CDR3 is TGTGCCAGTAGTAAGTGGAGAGAAACGAACACTGAAGCTTTCTTT.